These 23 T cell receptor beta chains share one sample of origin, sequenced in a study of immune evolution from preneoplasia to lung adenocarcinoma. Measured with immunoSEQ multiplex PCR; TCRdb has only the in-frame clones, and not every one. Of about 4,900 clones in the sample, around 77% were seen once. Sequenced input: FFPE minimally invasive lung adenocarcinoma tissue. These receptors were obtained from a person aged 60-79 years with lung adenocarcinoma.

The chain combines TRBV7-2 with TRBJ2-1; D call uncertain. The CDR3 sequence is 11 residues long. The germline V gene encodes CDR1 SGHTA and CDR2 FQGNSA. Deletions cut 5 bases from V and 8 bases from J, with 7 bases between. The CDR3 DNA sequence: TGTGCCAGCAGCCGCCCATATGAGCAGTTCTTC. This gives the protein CASSRPYEQFF.

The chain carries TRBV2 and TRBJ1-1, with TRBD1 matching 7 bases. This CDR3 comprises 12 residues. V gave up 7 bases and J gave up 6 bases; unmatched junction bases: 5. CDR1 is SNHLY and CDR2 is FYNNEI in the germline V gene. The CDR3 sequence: CASTDRVSEAFF. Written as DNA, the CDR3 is TGTGCCAGCACCGACAGGGTGTCTGAAGCTTTCTTT.

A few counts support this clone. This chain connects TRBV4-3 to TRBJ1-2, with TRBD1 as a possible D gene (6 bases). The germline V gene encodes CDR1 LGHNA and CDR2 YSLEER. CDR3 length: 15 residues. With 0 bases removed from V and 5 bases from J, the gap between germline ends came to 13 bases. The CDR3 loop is CASSQDRGALYGYTF. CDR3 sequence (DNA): TGCGCCAGCAGCCAAGATCGGGGGGCCTTATATGGCTACACCTTC.

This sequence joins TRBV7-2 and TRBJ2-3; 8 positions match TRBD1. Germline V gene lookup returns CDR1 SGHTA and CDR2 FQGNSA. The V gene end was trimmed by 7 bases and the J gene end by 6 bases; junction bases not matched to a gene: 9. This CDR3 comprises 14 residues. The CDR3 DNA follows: TGTGCCAGCACCCTGACAGGGGTGGTGGATACGCAGTATTTT. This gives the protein CASTLTGVVDTQYF.

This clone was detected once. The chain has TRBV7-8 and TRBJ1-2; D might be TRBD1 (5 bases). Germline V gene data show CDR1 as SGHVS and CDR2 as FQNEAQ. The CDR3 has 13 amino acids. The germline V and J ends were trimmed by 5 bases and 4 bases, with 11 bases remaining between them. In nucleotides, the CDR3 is TGTGCCAGCAGCCCGGGGGGGTCCTATGGCTACACCTTC. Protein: CASSPGGSYGYTF. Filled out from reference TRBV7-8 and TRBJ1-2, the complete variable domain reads GAGVSQSPRYKVAKRGQDVALRCDPISGHVSLFWYQQALGQGPEFLTYFQNEAQLDKSGLPSDRFFAERPEGSVSTLKIQRTQQEDSAVYLCASSPGGSYGYTFGSGTRLTVV.

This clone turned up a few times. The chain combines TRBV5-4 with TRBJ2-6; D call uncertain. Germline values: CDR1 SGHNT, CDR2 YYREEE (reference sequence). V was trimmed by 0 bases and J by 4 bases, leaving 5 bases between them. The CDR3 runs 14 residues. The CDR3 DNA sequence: TGTGCCAGCAGCTTGGACCCCGGGGCCAACGTCCTGACTTTC. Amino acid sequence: CASSLDPGANVLTF.

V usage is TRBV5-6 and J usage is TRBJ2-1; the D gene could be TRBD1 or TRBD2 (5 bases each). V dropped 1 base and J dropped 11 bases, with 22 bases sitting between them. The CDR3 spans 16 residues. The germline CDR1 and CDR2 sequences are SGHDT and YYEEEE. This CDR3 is CASSLNEHRGTEKQFF. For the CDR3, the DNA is TGTGCCAGCAGCTTGAATGAGCACCGGGGCACCGAAAAGCAGTTCTTC.

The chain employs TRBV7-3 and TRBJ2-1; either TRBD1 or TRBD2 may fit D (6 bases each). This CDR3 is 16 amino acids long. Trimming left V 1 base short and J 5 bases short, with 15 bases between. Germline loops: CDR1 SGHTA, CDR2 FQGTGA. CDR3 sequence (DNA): TGTGCCAGCAGCTTAAGAGCGGCGAGGGGGGACAATGAGCAGTTCTTC. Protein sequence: CASSLRAARGDNEQFF.

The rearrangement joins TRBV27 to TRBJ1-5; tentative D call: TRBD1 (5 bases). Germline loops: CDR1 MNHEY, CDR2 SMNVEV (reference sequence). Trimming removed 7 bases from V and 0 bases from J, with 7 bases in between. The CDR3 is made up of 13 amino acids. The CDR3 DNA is TGTGCCAGCATCAGGGTTAGCAATCAGCCCCAGCATTTT. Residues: CASIRVSNQPQHF.

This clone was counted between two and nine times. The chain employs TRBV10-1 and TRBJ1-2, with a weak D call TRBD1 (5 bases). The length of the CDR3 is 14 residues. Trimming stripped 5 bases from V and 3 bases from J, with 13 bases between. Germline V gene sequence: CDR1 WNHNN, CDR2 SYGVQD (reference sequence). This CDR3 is CASSPGGSYYGYTF. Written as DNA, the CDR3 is TGCGCCAGCAGTCCGGGGGGATCCTACTATGGCTACACCTTC.

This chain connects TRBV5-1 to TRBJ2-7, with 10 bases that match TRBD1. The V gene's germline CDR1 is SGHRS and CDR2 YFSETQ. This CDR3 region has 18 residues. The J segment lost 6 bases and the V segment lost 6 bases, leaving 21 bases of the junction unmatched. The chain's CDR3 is CASTYSLRTGGPLVEQYF. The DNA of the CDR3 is TGCGCCAGCACCTACTCCCTCCGGACAGGGGGTCCCCTAGTCGAGCAGTACTTC. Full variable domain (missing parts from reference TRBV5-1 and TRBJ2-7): KAGVTQTPRYLIKTRGQQVTLSCSPISGHRSVSWYQQTPGQGLQFLFEYFSETQRNKGNFPGRFSGRQFSNSRSEMNVSTLELGDSALYLCASTYSLRTGGPLVEQYFGPGTRLTVT.

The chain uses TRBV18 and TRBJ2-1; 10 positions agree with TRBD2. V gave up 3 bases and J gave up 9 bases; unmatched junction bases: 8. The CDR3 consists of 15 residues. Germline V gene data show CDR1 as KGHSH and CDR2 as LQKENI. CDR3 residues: CASSPGTSEGGEQFF. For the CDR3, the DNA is TGTGCCAGCTCACCGGGGACTAGCGAGGGGGGTGAGCAGTTCTTC.

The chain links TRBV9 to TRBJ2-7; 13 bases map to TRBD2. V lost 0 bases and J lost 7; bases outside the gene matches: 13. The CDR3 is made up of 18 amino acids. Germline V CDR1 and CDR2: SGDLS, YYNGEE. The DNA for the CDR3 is TGTGCCAGCAGCGTAGATGGGGGACTAGCGGGGACGCCTACGGAGCAGTACTTC. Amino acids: CASSVDGGLAGTPTEQYF.

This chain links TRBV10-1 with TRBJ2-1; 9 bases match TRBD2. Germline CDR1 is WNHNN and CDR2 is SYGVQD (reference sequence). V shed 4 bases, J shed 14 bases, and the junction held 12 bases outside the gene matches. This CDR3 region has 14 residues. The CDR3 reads CASSGGLATGEKFF. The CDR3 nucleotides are TGCGCCAGCAGTGGGGGACTAGCCACCGGAGAGAAGTTCTTC.

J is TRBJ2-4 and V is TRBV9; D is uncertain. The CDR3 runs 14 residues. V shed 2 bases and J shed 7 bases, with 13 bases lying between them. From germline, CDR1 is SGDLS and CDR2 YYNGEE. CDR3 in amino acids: CASSVDSNGNIQYF. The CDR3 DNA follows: TGTGCCAGCAGCGTCGACTCCAACGGGAACATTCAGTACTTC.

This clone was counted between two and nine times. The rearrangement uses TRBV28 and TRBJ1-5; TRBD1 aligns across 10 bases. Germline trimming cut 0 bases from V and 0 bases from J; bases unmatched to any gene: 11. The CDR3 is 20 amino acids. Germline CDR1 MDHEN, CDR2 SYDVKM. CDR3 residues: CASSLWGRGTGVFSNQPQHF. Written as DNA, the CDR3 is TGTGCCAGCAGTTTATGGGGGCGGGGGACAGGGGTCTTTAGCAATCAGCCCCAGCATTTT.

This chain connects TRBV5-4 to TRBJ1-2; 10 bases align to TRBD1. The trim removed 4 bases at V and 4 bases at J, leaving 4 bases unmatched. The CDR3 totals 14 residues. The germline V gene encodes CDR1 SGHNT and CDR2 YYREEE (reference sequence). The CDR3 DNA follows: TGTGCCAGCAGCCCGACAGGGGGCGGCTATGGCTACACCTTC. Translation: CASSPTGGGYGYTF.

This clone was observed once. CDR3 protein: CASSLVGQGRNEKLFF. The CDR3 DNA sequence: TGTGCCAGCAGCTTGGTTGGGCAGGGGAGGAATGAAAAACTGTTTTTT. This rearrangement joins TRBV5-5 to TRBJ1-4; possibly TRBD1 for D (6 bases). V lost 0 bases and J lost 5, with 14 bases in between. Germline V gene data show CDR1 as SGHKS and CDR2 as YYEKEE (reference sequence). The CDR3 contains 16 residues.

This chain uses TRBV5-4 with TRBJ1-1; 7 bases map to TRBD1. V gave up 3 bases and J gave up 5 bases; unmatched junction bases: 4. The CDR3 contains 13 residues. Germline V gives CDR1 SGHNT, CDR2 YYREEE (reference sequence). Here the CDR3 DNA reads TGTGCCAGCAGCTCAGGGGGAAGGACTGAAGCTTTCTTT. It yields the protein CASSSGGRTEAFF.

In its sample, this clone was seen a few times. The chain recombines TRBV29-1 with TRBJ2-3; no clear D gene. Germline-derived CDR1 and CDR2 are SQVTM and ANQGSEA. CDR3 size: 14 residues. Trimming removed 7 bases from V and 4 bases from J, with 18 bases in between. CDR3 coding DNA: TGCAGCGCCACTGGTAGGAGTGGCTCAGATACGCAGTATTTT. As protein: CSATGRSGSDTQYF.

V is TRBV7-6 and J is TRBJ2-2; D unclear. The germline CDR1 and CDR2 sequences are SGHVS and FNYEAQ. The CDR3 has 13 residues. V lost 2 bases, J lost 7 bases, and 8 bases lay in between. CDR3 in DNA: TGTGCCAGCAGCTTACGCGTGAGCGGGGAGCTGTTTTTT. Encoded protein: CASSLRVSGELFF.

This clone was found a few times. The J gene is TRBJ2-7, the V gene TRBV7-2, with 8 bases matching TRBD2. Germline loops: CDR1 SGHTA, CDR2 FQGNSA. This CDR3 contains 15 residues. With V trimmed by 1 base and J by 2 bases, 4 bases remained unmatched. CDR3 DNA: TGTGCCAGCAGCTTAGAACTAGCGGCCGCCTACGAGCAGTACTTC. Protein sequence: CASSLELAAAYEQYF.

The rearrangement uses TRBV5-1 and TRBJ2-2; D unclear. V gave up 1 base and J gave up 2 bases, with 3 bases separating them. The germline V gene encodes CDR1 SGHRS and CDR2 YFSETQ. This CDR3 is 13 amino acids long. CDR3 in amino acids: CASSLPNTGELFF. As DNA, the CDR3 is TGCGCCAGCAGCTTGCCTAACACCGGGGAGCTGTTTTTT.